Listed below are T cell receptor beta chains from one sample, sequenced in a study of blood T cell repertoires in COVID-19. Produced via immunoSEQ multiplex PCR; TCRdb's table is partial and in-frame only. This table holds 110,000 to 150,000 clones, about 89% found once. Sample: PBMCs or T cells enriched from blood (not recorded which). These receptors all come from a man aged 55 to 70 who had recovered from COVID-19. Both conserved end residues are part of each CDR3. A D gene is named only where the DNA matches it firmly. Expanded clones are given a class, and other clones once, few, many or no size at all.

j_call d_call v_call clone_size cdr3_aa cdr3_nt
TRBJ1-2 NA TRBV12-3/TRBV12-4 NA CASNPANYGYTF TGTGCCAGCAATCCCGCTAACTATGGCTACACCTTC
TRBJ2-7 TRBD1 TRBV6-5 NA CASSRGQTYEQYF TGTGCCAGCAGCCGGGGACAGACCTACGAGCAGTACTTC
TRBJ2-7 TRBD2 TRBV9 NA CASSVQVGTSGAYEQYF TGTGCCAGCAGCGTCCAGGTAGGGACTAGCGGGGCCTACGAGCAGTACTTC
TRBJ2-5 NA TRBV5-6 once CASSFQGLETQYF TGTGCCAGCAGCTTCCAGGGTCTAGAGACCCAGTACTTC
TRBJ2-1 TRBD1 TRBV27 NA CASSPIGTGYYNEQFF TGTGCCAGCAGTCCAATAGGGACAGGGTACTATAATGAGCAGTTCTTC
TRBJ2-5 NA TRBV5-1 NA CASSLGQLQETQYF TGCGCCAGCAGCTTGGGACAGCTACAAGAGACCCAGTACTTC
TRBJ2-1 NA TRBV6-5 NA CASTKTRNSYNEQFF TGTGCCAGCACTAAGACAAGAAACTCCTACAATGAGCAGTTCTTC
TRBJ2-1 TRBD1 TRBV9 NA CASSATGGHNEQFF TGTGCCAGCAGCGCGACAGGGGGCCACAATGAGCAGTTCTTC
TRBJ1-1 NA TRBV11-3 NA CASSQGPQRAEAFF TGTGCCAGCAGCCAAGGACCCCAGAGGGCTGAAGCTTTCTTT
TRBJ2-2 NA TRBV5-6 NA CASSFGRNTGELFF TGTGCCAGCAGCTTTGGGCGCAACACCGGGGAGCTGTTTTTT
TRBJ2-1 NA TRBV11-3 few CASSSDGVSGDEQFF TGTGCCAGCAGCTCGGACGGGGTATCCGGCGATGAGCAGTTCTTC
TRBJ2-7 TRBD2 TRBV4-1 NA CASSQGLAGTYEQYF TGCGCCAGCAGCCAGGGACTAGCGGGGACCTACGAGCAGTACTTC
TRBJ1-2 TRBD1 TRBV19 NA CASISTGMDYGYTF TGTGCCAGTATTTCGACAGGGATGGACTATGGCTACACCTTC
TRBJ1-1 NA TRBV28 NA CASSFSWSRGGDNGAFF TGTGCCAGCAGTTTTAGTTGGTCCCGGGGGGGGGATAATGGAGCTTTCTTT
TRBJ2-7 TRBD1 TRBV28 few CASSVPPETGQGPSEQYF TGTGCCAGCAGCGTGCCGCCGGAGACGGGACAGGGCCCGAGCGAGCAGTACTTC
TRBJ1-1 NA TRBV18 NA CASSPRDKLNTEAFF TGTGCCAGCTCACCACGGGACAAGCTGAACACTGAAGCTTTCTTT
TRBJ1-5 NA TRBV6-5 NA CASSYSRGFGQPQHF TGTGCCAGCAGTTACTCGAGAGGGTTTGGTCAGCCCCAGCATTTT